The 19 T cell receptor beta chains given below trace back to one sample, sequenced in a study of blood T cell repertoires in COVID-19. Here immunoSEQ multiplex PCR was the method, and the copy in TCRdb shows in-frame clones only, minus some. Of 60,000 to 75,000 clones in the sample, just over 85% were seen once. Sequencing was performed on peripheral blood. The receptors were gathered from a woman of 80 years or more with active COVID-19.

The chain uses TRBV9 and TRBJ1-1, with 10 bases that match TRBD1. Germline loops: CDR1 SGDLS, CDR2 YYNGEE. The CDR3 consists of 15 residues. Trimming at V came to 7 bases and at J to 1 base, leaving 7 bases not matched to a gene. The CDR3: CASRRDRGGNTEAFF. CDR3 nucleotides: TGTGCCAGCCGACGGGACAGGGGAGGGAACACTGAAGCTTTCTTT.

The V gene is TRBV5-5, the J gene TRBJ2-7, with 7 positions matching TRBD2. The CDR3 runs 15 residues. The V gene's germline CDR1 is SGHKS and CDR2 YYEKEE (reference sequence). With V trimmed by 0 bases and J by 2 bases, 5 bases remained unmatched. CDR3 nucleotide sequence: TGTGCCAGCAGCTTGGCCGTGGGGGGGACCTACGAGCAGTACTTC. Protein product: CASSLAVGGTYEQYF.

This chain connects TRBV9 to TRBJ2-5; the match to TRBD2 covers 13 bases. The CDR3 is made up of 17 amino acids. Per germline, CDR1 SGDLS and CDR2 YYNGEE. Trimming removed 4 bases from V and 5 bases from J; junction bases left unmatched: 11. In DNA, the CDR3 is TGTGCCAGCAGCCCACTAGCGGGGGGGCCAAGGTCGGAGACCCAGTACTTC. Translation gives CASSPLAGGPRSETQYF.

The J gene is TRBJ2-3, the V gene TRBV7-8, with 7 bases matching TRBD2. V was pared by 6 bases and J by 0 bases, with 12 bases of the junction left unmatched. There are 17 residues in the CDR3. In germline, CDR1 is SGHVS, CDR2 FQNEAQ. CDR3 nucleotide sequence: TGTGCCAGCAGGGAACCTCGACTAGCCTCTAGCACAGATACGCAGTATTTT. As protein: CASREPRLASSTDTQYF.

V is TRBV15 and J is TRBJ2-3; 7 positions agree with TRBD2. CDR1 is LNHNV, CDR2 YYDKDF, per germline (reference sequence). Trimming took 8 bases from V and 4 from J; bases not matched to a gene: 6. This CDR3 region has 13 residues. CDR3 in amino acids: CATAAGNSDTQYF. For the CDR3, the DNA is TGTGCCACCGCAGCGGGGAACTCAGATACGCAGTATTTT.

The chain carries TRBV19 and TRBJ2-2; 7 bases map to TRBD2. This CDR3 comprises 15 residues. J was trimmed by 5 bases and V by 5 bases; bases with no gene match: 8. Germline V gene data show CDR1 as LNHDA and CDR2 as SQIVND (reference sequence). This chain's CDR3 is CASSLGVAGTGELFF. CDR3 in DNA: TGTGCCAGTAGTCTAGGGGTAGCGGGTACCGGGGAGCTGTTTTTT.

V gene TRBV6-2 or TRBV6-3 combines with J gene TRBJ2-5; 7 bases are a match to TRBD2. Germline-derived CDR1 and CDR2 are MNHEY and SVGEGT. After removal of 3 bases from V and 4 bases from J, the junction contained 8 bases not matched to a gene. The CDR3 has 15 residues. The CDR3 spells CASSYGRGWIETQYF. Here the CDR3 DNA reads TGTGCCAGCAGTTATGGGAGGGGTTGGATAGAGACCCAGTACTTC.

The chain uses TRBV6-5 and TRBJ2-2; D is perhaps TRBD2 (6 bases). Germline V gene lookup returns CDR1 MNHEY and CDR2 SVGAGI. The CDR3 extends over 16 amino acids. The V end lost 1 base, the J end lost 4 bases, and 13 bases lay between the germline ends. The CDR3 sequence: CASSYWGQGGTGELFF. The CDR3 DNA sequence: TGTGCCAGCAGTTACTGGGGCCAGGGAGGCACCGGGGAGCTGTTTTTT.

This clone showed up just once. The V and J genes are TRBV11-2 and TRBJ1-1; no clear D. The CDR3 length is 15 residues. Trimming took 2 bases from V and 0 from J, leaving 10 bases between them. Germline V lookup: CDR1 SGHAT, CDR2 FQNNGV. CDR3 sequence: CASSLPGTMNTEAFF. CDR3 DNA: TGTGCCAGCAGCTTACCAGGCACCATGAACACTGAAGCTTTCTTT.

J is TRBJ2-7 and V is TRBV7-2, with D possibly TRBD1 on 7 matching bases. There are 14 residues in the CDR3. The V gene's germline CDR1 is SGHTA and CDR2 FQGNSA. Trimming stripped 3 bases from V and 6 bases from J, with 15 bases between. The CDR3 is CASSFRGDRREQYF. The CDR3 coding sequence is TGTGCCAGCAGCTTCAGGGGGGACCGGCGCGAGCAGTACTTC.

This chain uses TRBV4-1 with TRBJ2-3, with TRBD2 matching 8 bases. This CDR3 has 17 amino acids. Trimming at V came to 1 base and at J to 0 bases, leaving 6 bases not matched to a gene. The germline V gene encodes CDR1 MGHRA and CDR2 YSYEKL. The DNA of the CDR3 is TGCGCCAGCAGCCAAGGGGGCGGGGGGCTTAGCACAGATACGCAGTATTTT. Its protein is CASSQGGGGLSTDTQYF.

This chain links TRBV4-1 with TRBJ2-3, with 13 bases aligning to TRBD2. The germline gives CDR1 MGHRA, CDR2 YSYEKL. The CDR3 is made up of 16 amino acids. The trim removed 4 bases at V and 5 bases at J, leaving 6 bases unmatched. The CDR3 reads CASSLVLAGGQDTQYF. Written as DNA, the CDR3 is TGCGCCAGCAGCCTAGTACTAGCGGGGGGGCAAGATACGCAGTATTTT.

This clone showed up just once. The V and J genes are TRBV7-3 and TRBJ2-5; TRBD2 matches at 7 bases. Germline V lookup: CDR1 SGHTA, CDR2 FQGTGA. V shed 0 bases, J shed 12 bases, and the junction held 7 bases outside the gene matches. The CDR3 has 13 residues. The CDR3 bases are TGTGCCAGCAGCTTAACAGCGGGACTAAGCAAGTACTTC. Translated: CASSLTAGLSKYF.

The CDR3 sequence is CASSFTGTDFSYEQYF. The CDR3 DNA follows: TGCGCCAGCAGCTTTACCGGGACAGATTTCTCCTACGAGCAGTACTTC. V usage is TRBV5-1 and J usage is TRBJ2-7, with 7 positions matching TRBD1. This CDR3 spans 16 amino acids. The germline CDR1 and CDR2 sequences are SGHRS and YFSETQ. With V trimmed by 2 bases and J by 0 bases, 8 bases remained unmatched. Full variable domain (outside the CDR3, taken from reference TRBV5-1 and TRBJ2-7): KAGVTQTPRYLIKTRGQQVTLSCSPISGHRSVSWYQQTPGQGLQFLFEYFSETQRNKGNFPGRFSGRQFSNSRSEMNVSTLELGDSALYLCASSFTGTDFSYEQYFGPGTRLTVT.

V usage is TRBV28 and J usage is TRBJ2-1, with TRBD2 matching over 14 bases. Germline CDR1 and CDR2: MDHEN and SYDVKM. The CDR3 spans 15 residues. Trimming removed 6 bases from V and 6 bases from J; junction bases left unmatched: 4. The DNA of the CDR3 is TGTGCCAGCAGCCGGACTAGCGGGGGGCTCAATGAGCAGTTCTTC. Encoded protein: CASSRTSGGLNEQFF. Filled out from reference TRBV28 and TRBJ2-1, the complete variable domain reads DVKVTQSSRYLVKRTGEKVFLECVQDMDHENMFWYRQDPGLGLRLIYFSYDVKMKEKGDIPEGYSVSREKKERFSLILESASTNQTSMYLCASSRTSGGLNEQFFGPGTRLTVL.

This clone showed up just a few times. The chain couples TRBV19 to TRBJ2-5, with 10 nucleotides matching TRBD2. J was trimmed by 5 bases and V by 6 bases; bases with no gene match: 0. Germline-derived CDR1 and CDR2 are LNHDA and SQIVND (reference sequence). The CDR3 spans 12 residues. The CDR3 DNA is TGTGCCAGTAGACTAGCGGGGGAGACCCAGTACTTC. Amino acid sequence: CASRLAGETQYF.

The J gene is TRBJ1-4, the V gene TRBV7-9; no clear D gene. The CDR3 loop spans 12 amino acids. Deletions cut 2 bases from V and 6 bases from J, with 4 bases between. Germline V gene data show CDR1 as SEHNR and CDR2 as FQNEAQ (reference sequence). The CDR3 sequence: CASSLRYEKLFF. CDR3 nucleotide sequence: TGTGCCAGCAGCTTACGGTATGAAAAACTGTTTTTT.

The J gene is TRBJ1-3, the V gene TRBV9; perhaps TRBD1 as D (6 bases). The CDR3 loop spans 17 amino acids. Trimming left V 3 bases short and J 4 bases short, with 20 bases between. Per the germline V gene, CDR1 is SGDLS and CDR2 is YYNGEE. CDR3 amino acids: CASSAGRGARGGNTIYF. Here the CDR3 DNA reads TGTGCCAGCAGCGCAGGTCGGGGGGCGCGAGGAGGAAACACCATATATTTT.

This sequence joins TRBV28 and TRBJ2-4, with D possibly TRBD1 on 5 matching bases. The CDR3 totals 14 residues. Germline-derived CDR1 and CDR2 are MDHEN and SYDVKM. Trimming took off 6 bases at V and 7 bases at J, with 16 bases between the two ends. CDR3 loop: CASSRAPGSNIQYF. For the CDR3, the DNA is TGTGCCAGCAGCAGGGCCCCCGGTTCGAACATTCAGTACTTC.